This is a list of T cell receptor beta chains from one sample in a study of shared clonotypes between healthy human individuals. TCRdb's table, derived via immunoSEQ multiplex PCR, lists solely in-frame clones and lacks some. The sample holds some 2 million clones, about 95% seen once. The sequencing input was naive CD8+ T cells sorted from blood. The receptor source for this set is a man between 18 and 29 years old in good health. Each CDR3 is given with its conserved first and last residue. The D gene is left open where the match is weak.

CDR3aa	d_gene	v_gene
CASSVAGESYEQYF	-	TRBV9
CASSLKGTGMADTQYF	TRBD1	TRBV28
CASSYLQGADTQYF	TRBD1	TRBV6-5
CASSGTPSSYNSPLHF	-	TRBV2
CATSSFTGQGFTDTQYF	TRBD1	TRBV15
CATSRDLSLGQGYTF	-	TRBV15
CASSLAGGLNTEAFF	-	TRBV11-2
CAWSVGTGGETQYF	TRBD1	TRBV30
CASGSAGNTEAFF	-	TRBV12-5
CASSYRSSSYNEQFF	-	TRBV6-6